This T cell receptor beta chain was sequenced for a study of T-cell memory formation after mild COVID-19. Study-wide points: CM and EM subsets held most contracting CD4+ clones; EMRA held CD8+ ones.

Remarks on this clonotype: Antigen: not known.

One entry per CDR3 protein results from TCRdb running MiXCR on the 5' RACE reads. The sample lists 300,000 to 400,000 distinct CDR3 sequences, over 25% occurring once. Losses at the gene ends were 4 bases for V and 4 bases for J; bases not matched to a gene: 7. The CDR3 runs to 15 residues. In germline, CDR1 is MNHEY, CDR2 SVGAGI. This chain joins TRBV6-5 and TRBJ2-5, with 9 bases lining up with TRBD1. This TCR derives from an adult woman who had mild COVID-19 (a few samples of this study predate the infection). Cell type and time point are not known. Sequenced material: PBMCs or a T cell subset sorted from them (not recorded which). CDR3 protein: CASSSDRGLRETQYF. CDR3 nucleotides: TGTGCCAGCAGTTCGGACAGGGGCTTGAGAGAGACCCAGTACTTC.